The T cell receptor (beta chain) under discussion was sequenced for a study of shared clonotypes between healthy human individuals. This CDR3 has 16 residues. Trimming pared 2 bases from V and 8 bases from J, leaving 19 bases between. Per germline, CDR1 MNHGY and CDR2 SAAAGT. Concerning this clone itself: Its specificity is unknown.

Study-level results: Only blood was sampled; tissue repertoires likely differ.

Only in-frame clones appear in the TCRdb table, and some are missing; sequencing was by immunoSEQ multiplex PCR. The sample consists of about 640,000 clones, around 72% of them appearing once. This clonotype was obtained from a woman between 25 and 40 years old in good health. The chain is built from TRBV6-8 and TRBJ2-1, with a possible D match to TRBD1 (5 bases). Sequencing input: memory CD4+ T cells sorted from blood. As for subset: CD45RA-negative fraction. The CDR3 sequence is CASSYPGHPGQHEQFF. The DNA for the CDR3 is TGTGCCAGCAGTTACCCCGGACACCCCGGCCAGCATGAGCAGTTCTTC.